This T cell receptor beta chain was documented in a study of graft-versus-host responses after intestinal transplantation. Study details: In this cohort, recipients had multivisceral, liver-intestinal, or isolated intestinal transplants. Recipients across the board were started on anti-thymocyte globulin induction, then kept on tacrolimus and steroids for about three years.

TCRdb's table, derived via immunoSEQ multiplex PCR, lists solely in-frame clones and lacks some. The data show 110,000 to 150,000 clones, 80% to 95% seen once. The V and J ends lost 3 bases and 1 base respectively, with 9 bases between them. The CDR3 has 14 residues. The V gene's germline CDR1 is MNHEY and CDR2 SVGAGI. Details on this clone: The antigen is not known.

Sequenced here: unstimulated CD4+ T cells sorted from spleen or lymph node cells, sampled before intestinal transplant. This clonotype was obtained from a human donor who received an intestinal transplant. The rearrangement joins TRBV6-5 to TRBJ2-5; possible D gene TRBD2, 5 bases. This CDR3 is CASSYSRVQETQYF. CDR3 coding DNA: TGTGCCAGCAGTTATTCGAGGGTCCAAGAGACCCAGTACTTC.